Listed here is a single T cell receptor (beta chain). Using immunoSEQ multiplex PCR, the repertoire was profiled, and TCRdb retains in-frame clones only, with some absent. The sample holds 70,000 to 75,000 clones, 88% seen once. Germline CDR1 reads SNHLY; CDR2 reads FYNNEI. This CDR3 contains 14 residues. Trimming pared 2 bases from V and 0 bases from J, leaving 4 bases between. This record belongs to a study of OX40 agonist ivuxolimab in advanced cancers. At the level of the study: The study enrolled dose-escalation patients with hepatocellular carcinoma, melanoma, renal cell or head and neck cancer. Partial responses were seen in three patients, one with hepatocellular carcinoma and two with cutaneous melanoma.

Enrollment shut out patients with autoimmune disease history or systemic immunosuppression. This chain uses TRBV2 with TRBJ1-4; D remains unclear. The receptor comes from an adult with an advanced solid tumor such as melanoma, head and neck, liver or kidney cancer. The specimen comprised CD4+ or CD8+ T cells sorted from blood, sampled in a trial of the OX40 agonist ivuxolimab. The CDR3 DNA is TGTGCCAGCAGTGAAAGGGCAACTAATGAAAAACTGTTTTTT. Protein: CASSERATNEKLFF.